Listed here is a single T cell receptor (beta chain). The V and J ends lost 2 bases and 6 bases respectively, with 7 bases between them. The germline V gene has CDR1 MNHEY and CDR2 SMNVEV (reference sequence). This CDR3 spans 12 amino acids. This sample was included in a study of blood T cell repertoires in COVID-19. Libraries were prepared by immunoSEQ multiplex PCR; TCRdb keeps only in-frame clonotypes and omits some of them. Among approximately 260,000 clones, 85% to 90% were seen once, and the ten largest hold roughly 3.7%. The source material was peripheral blood. The genes are TRBV27 and TRBJ1-2; no firm D call. The TCR comes from a woman in her forties with acute or convalescent COVID-19. The CDR3 DNA reads TGTGCCAGCAGTTTAAGGCAGGATGGCTACACCTTC. Its protein product is CASSLRQDGYTF.